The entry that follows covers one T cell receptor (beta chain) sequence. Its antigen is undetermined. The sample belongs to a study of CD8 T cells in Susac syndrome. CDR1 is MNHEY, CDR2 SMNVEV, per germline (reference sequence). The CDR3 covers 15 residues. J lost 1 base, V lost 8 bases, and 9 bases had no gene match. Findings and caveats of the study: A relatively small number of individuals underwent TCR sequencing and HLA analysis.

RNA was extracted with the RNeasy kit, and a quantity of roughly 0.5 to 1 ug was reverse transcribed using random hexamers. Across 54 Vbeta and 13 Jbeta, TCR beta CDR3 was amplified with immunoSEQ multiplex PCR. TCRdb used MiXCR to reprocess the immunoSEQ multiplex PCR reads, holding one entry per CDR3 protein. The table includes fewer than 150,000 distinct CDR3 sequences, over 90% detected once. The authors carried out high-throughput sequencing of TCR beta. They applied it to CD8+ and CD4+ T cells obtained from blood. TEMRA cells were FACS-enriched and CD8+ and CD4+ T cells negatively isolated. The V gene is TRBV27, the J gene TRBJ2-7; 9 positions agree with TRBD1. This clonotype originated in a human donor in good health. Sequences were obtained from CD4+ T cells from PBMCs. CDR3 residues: CASRPRTGVSYEQYF. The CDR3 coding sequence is TGTGCCAGCCGACCGCGGACAGGGGTTTCCTACGAGCAGTACTTC.